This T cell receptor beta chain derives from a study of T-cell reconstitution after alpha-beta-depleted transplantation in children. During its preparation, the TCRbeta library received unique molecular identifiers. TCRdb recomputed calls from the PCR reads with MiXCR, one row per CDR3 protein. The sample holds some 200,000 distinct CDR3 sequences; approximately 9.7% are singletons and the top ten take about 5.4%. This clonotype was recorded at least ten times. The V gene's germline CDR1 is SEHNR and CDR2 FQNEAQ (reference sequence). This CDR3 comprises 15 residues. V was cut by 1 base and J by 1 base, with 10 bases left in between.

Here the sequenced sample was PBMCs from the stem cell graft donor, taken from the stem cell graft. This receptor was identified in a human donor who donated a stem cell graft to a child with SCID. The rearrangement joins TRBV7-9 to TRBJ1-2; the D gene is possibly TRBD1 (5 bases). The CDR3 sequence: CASSLGGVVNYGYTF. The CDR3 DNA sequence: TGTGCCAGCAGCTTAGGAGGGGTGGTTAACTATGGCTACACCTTC.